The clone carrying this T cell receptor beta chain has more than one count but fewer than ten. The antigen is not known. At one end, the junction sequence differs from germline, possibly due to a read error. Every sample yielded at least 6.5 million isolated PBMCs. Each sample provided at least 5.5 micrograms of extracted total RNA. The sample comes from a study of blood T cells in healthy people across ages. The CDR3 runs 11 residues. CDR1 is MNHEY and CDR2 is SMNVEV in the germline V gene (reference sequence). Study-wide findings and caveats: A strong correlation was seen between TCR beta diversity and naive T cell percentage. Calculation of diversity from one million T cells yielded estimates considered to be underestimates.

Combining a sample-barcoded 5' primer with a J-beta primer mix, a second PCR ran for roughly 6 to 12 cycles. A single record per CDR3 protein comes from TCRdb applying MiXCR to the 5' RACE reads. The profile shows hundreds of thousands of distinct CDR3 sequences, roughly 50% of them singletons. V gene TRBV27 combines with J gene TRBJ2-5; D not resolved. Sequencing used blood. The sequence was collected from a young man in good health. The CDR3 loop is CASSSSETRYF. The DNA for the CDR3 is TGTGCCAGCAGTTCATCCGAGACCCGGTACTTC.